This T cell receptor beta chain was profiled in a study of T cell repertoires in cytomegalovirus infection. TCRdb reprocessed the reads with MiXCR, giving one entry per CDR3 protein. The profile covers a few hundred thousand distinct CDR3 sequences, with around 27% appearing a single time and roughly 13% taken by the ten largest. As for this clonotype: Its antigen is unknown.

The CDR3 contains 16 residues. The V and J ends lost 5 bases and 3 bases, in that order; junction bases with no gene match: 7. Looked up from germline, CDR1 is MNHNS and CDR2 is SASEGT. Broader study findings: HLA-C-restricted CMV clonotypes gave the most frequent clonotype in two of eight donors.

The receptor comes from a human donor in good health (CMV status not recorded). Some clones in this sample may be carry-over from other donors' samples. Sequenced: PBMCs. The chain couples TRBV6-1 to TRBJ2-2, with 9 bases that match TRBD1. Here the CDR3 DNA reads TGTGCCAGCAGTAGACAGGGGGAGTCCGACACCGGGGAGCTGTTTTTT. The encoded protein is CASSRQGESDTGELFF.